This T cell receptor beta chain was identified in a study of blood T cell repertoires in COVID-19. For the study at large: COVID-19 samples from acute and convalescent phases originated in the United States, Italy and Spain. T cells, B-cell-depleted T cells, or PBMCs provided the cDNA or gDNA that served as material.

Original processing methods: From reference gene primer amplification, estimates of nucleated cell counts were derived. The method was immunoSEQ multiplex PCR; TCRdb's version includes in-frame clones alone and lacks a portion of them. D and trimming come from the DNA, and the V and J calls and clone size come from that table. The sample carries under 300,000 clones, approximately 83% recorded once. CDR3 length: 13 residues. CDR1 is MNHNS and CDR2 is SASEGT in the germline V gene. Trimming pared 1 base from V and 11 bases from J, leaving 13 bases between. The TCR sequence derives from a woman aged 65 to 85 with acute or convalescent COVID-19. The sample consisted of peripheral blood. The chain couples TRBV6-1 to TRBJ2-3; D perhaps matches TRBD2 (6 bases). CDR3 residues: CASSEGRVPLQYF. The CDR3 nucleotides read TGTGCCAGCAGTGAAGGGAGGGTTCCGTTGCAGTATTTT.